This T cell receptor beta chain was recovered during a study of cytomegalovirus exposure and HLA in healthy donors. The PCR contained 60 Vbeta and 13 Jbeta primers. Profiling relied on immunoSEQ multiplex PCR, and the TCRdb table lists in-frame clones only, not all of them. The sample yields approximately 140,000 clones, 70% to 85% seen once. The sequenced sample was PBMCs. The TCR sequence derives from a boy aged 2 to 10 in good health and CMV-seronegative.

The CDR3 loop reads CASSPTGGAGYGYTF. The CDR3 nucleotides read TGTGCCAGCAGCCCTACAGGGGGCGCGGGCTATGGCTACACCTTC. The chain uses TRBV9 and TRBJ1-2; 9 bases are a match to TRBD1. The CDR3 extends over 15 amino acids. Germline V gene data show CDR1 as SGDLS and CDR2 as YYNGEE. With 4 bases clipped from V and 4 bases from J, the junction kept 8 bases outside the gene matches.